This entry lists 22 T cell receptor beta chains sequenced from one sample in a study of tumor-infiltrating lymphocytes in localized non-small cell lung cancer. Profiling relied on immunoSEQ multiplex PCR, and the TCRdb table lists in-frame clones only, not all of them. The sample includes approximately 15,000 clones, approximately 68% of them seen just once. Sequenced input: lung tumor tissue. These receptors came from a human donor with non-small cell lung cancer.

This clone was observed a few times. The chain is built from TRBV11-2 and TRBJ1-3; D perhaps matches TRBD1 (5 bases). Trimming took 8 bases from V and 8 from J, leaving 19 bases between them. The CDR3 covers 14 residues. Germline loops: CDR1 SGHAT, CDR2 FQNNGV. CDR3 amino acids: CASSNRQGHDTIYF. In nucleotides, the CDR3 is TGTGCCAGCTCTAATCGGCAGGGTCATGACACCATATATTTT.

The chain joins TRBV5-1 to TRBJ2-7, with unresolved D. This CDR3 has 13 amino acids. Trimming removed 0 bases from V and 2 bases from J, with 6 bases in between. Germline CDR1 is SGHRS and CDR2 is YFSETQ. The CDR3 protein is CASSLAPAYEQYF. The DNA for the CDR3 is TGCGCCAGCAGCTTGGCTCCAGCCTACGAGCAGTACTTC.

The chain is built from TRBV5-1 and TRBJ2-3; D is tentatively TRBD1 or TRBD2 (5 bases each). The germline V gene encodes CDR1 SGHRS and CDR2 YFSETQ. The CDR3 is made up of 13 amino acids. V shed 9 bases and J shed 1 base, with 12 bases lying between them. The CDR3 DNA reads TGCGCCACCGCCCCGGGGCGCACAGATACGCAGTATTTT. Encoded protein: CATAPGRTDTQYF. The full variable domain, in which reference TRBV5-1 and TRBJ2-3 provide the parts outside the CDR3, is KAGVTQTPRYLIKTRGQQVTLSCSPISGHRSVSWYQQTPGQGLQFLFEYFSETQRNKGNFPGRFSGRQFSNSRSEMNVSTLELGDSALYLCATAPGRTDTQYFGPGTRLTVL.

This chain joins TRBV27 and TRBJ1-5; a possible D gene is TRBD1 (6 bases). The germline CDR1 and CDR2 sequences are MNHEY and SMNVEV (reference sequence). Trimming pared 4 bases from V and 4 bases from J, leaving 8 bases between. The CDR3 sequence is 13 residues long. The CDR3 loop is CASSYGTNQPQHF. The CDR3 DNA reads as TGTGCCAGCAGTTACGGGACAAATCAGCCCCAGCATTTT.

The rearrangement joins TRBV19 to TRBJ2-5; TRBD1 aligns across 11 bases. TRBJ2-7 matches the DNA end more closely, so the J call is doubtful. Looked up from germline, CDR1 is LNHDA and CDR2 is SQIVND (reference sequence). The CDR3 is made up of 15 amino acids. This CDR3 reads CASSTGTGGSYEQYF. Here the CDR3 DNA reads TGTGCCAGTAGCACCGGGACAGGGGGCTCCTACGAGCAGTACTTC.

The chain uses TRBV7-2 and TRBJ1-4; D might be TRBD1 (5 bases). The CDR3 runs to 15 residues. V shed 3 bases and J shed 8 bases, with 16 bases lying between them. The germline V gene encodes CDR1 SGHTA and CDR2 FQGNSA. CDR3 residues: CASSFFGGTREKLFF. CDR3 DNA sequence: TGTGCCAGCAGCTTTTTTGGGGGGACGAGGGAAAAACTGTTTTTT.

The CDR3 sequence is CASSQDLAGPTDTQYF. CDR3 DNA sequence: TGTGCCAGCAGCCAAGATCTGGCGGGACCCACAGATACGCAGTATTTT. The chain combines TRBV7-9 with TRBJ2-3; a possible D gene is TRBD2 (6 bases). V shed 5 bases and J shed 2 bases, with 17 bases lying between them. Per germline, CDR1 SEHNR and CDR2 FQNEAQ (reference sequence). The CDR3 totals 16 residues.

This chain links TRBV5-1 with TRBJ2-3; no clear D. There are 16 residues in the CDR3. The V end was cut by 0 bases, the J end by 0 bases, with 11 bases between. Germline V lookup: CDR1 SGHRS, CDR2 YFSETQ. DNA of the CDR3: TGCGCCAGCAGCTTGGCCGTCGGACGGAGCACAGATACGCAGTATTTT. Translation gives CASSLAVGRSTDTQYF.

This clone counts as medium-sized (0.01 to 0.1%). This chain links TRBV18 with TRBJ2-7; the D gene is possibly TRBD2 (5 bases). This CDR3 comprises 14 residues. Trimming took 6 bases from V and 1 from J, leaving 13 bases between them. Germline V gene lookup returns CDR1 KGHSH and CDR2 LQKENI. This CDR3 is CASSPAAESYEQYF. Written as DNA, the CDR3 is TGTGCCAGCTCGCCAGCGGCAGAGTCCTACGAGCAGTACTTC.

This clone was found a few times. This sequence joins TRBV11-3 and TRBJ2-5; 13 bases are a match to TRBD2. Trimming at V came to 4 bases and at J to 5 bases, leaving 13 bases not matched to a gene. The length of the CDR3 is 18 residues. Germline CDR1 and CDR2: SGHNT and YENEEA. As DNA, the CDR3 is TGTGCCAGCAGCTCCTGGACTAGCGGGGGTTTGCGGGGGGAGACCCAGTACTTC. Amino acids: CASSSWTSGGLRGETQYF.

In its sample, this clone was seen once. The rearrangement links TRBV6-4 to TRBJ2-2; either TRBD1 or TRBD2 may supply D (5 bases each). V gave up 4 bases and J gave up 0 bases, with 6 bases separating them. Germline CDR1 reads MRHNA; CDR2 reads SNTAGT. This CDR3 spans 14 amino acids. CDR3 residues: CASSGGANTGELFF. DNA of the CDR3: TGTGCCAGCAGTGGAGGGGCGAACACCGGGGAGCTGTTTTTT.

Only one count was recorded for this clone. This sequence joins TRBV28 and TRBJ1-6, with a weak D call TRBD1 (6 bases). Between the trimmed V and J ends, which lost 6 bases and 7 bases, there was a span of 16 bases. Germline V gene data show CDR1 as MDHEN and CDR2 as SYDVKM. CDR3 length equals 15 residues. The CDR3 nucleotides read TGTGCCAGCAGGCCACAGGGAACGCGCAATTCACCCCTCCACTTT. This codes for CASRPQGTRNSPLHF.

The J gene is TRBJ2-3, the V gene TRBV25-1; TRBD2 is a possible D gene (6 bases). Germline lookup yields CDR1 MGHDK and CDR2 SYGVNS. The CDR3 has 15 residues. V was cut by 4 bases and J by 1 base, with 12 bases left in between. The CDR3 DNA is TGTGCCAGCAGTGCCCCTGAGCGGGGCACAGATACGCAGTATTTT. This sequence encodes CASSAPERGTDTQYF.

This clone is medium-sized in the sample. The CDR3 coding sequence is TGCGCCAGCAGCCGAGCGGCGTCACACAACTACGAGCAGTACTTC. This sequence encodes CASSRAASHNYEQYF. This chain connects TRBV4-3 to TRBJ2-7; weak D call: TRBD2 (5 bases). The CDR3 totals 15 residues. Germline V gene sequence: CDR1 LGHNA, CDR2 YSLEER. Trimming removed 4 bases from V and 3 bases from J, with 16 bases in between.

This rearrangement joins TRBV7-9 to TRBJ1-2; no firm D call. The CDR3 length is 15 residues. From germline, CDR1 is SEHNR and CDR2 FQNEAQ (reference sequence). V dropped 0 bases and J dropped 2 bases, with 10 bases sitting between them. The CDR3 sequence is CASSLAWAENYGYTF. In DNA form, the CDR3 reads TGTGCCAGCAGCTTAGCTTGGGCAGAGAACTATGGCTACACCTTC.

Notes on this clone: The junction shows a germline mismatch at one end, possibly a read error. CDR3 protein: CAISGAGSYEQYF. CDR3 sequence (DNA): TGTGCCATCAGTGGGGCAGGCTCGTACGAGCAGTACTTC. This rearrangement joins TRBV6-5 to TRBJ2-7, with D perhaps TRBD1 (5 bases). CDR1 and CDR2 from the germline V gene are MNHEY and SVGAGI. CDR3 length: 13 amino acids.

This chain links TRBV7-9 with TRBJ1-2, with D perhaps TRBD1 (5 bases). Germline values: CDR1 SEHNR, CDR2 FQNEAQ (reference sequence). This CDR3 is built from 16 residues. V was trimmed by 2 bases and J by 0 bases, leaving 13 bases between them. The CDR3 sequence: CASSLSGEGANYGYTF. The CDR3 coding sequence is TGTGCCAGCAGCTTATCGGGCGAAGGGGCTAACTATGGCTACACCTTC.

J is TRBJ2-5 and V is TRBV7-9; tentatively, D is TRBD2 (7 bases). The DNA end is more similar to TRBJ2-7, so the J call may be wrong. CDR1 is SEHNR, CDR2 FQNEAQ, per germline (reference sequence). The CDR3 is made up of 13 amino acids. The CDR3 spells CASRGGATYEQYF. For the CDR3, the DNA is TGTGCCAGCAGGGGGGGGGCCACCTACGAGCAGTACTTC.

CDR3 residues: CASSYGSSYNEQFF. The CDR3 DNA sequence: TGTGCCAGTAGTTACGGAAGCTCCTACAATGAGCAGTTCTTC. The chain carries TRBV19 and TRBJ2-1; D remains ambiguous. Trimming stripped 5 bases from V and 0 bases from J, with 8 bases between. CDR3 size: 14 residues. Germline V gene sequence: CDR1 LNHDA, CDR2 SQIVND (reference sequence). Complete variable domain (other parts from reference TRBV19 and TRBJ2-1): DGGITQSPKYLFRKEGQNVTLSCEQNLNHDAMYWYRQDPGQGLRLIYYSQIVNDFQKGDIAEGYSVSREKKESFPLTVTSAQKNPTAFYLCASSYGSSYNEQFFGPGTRLTVL.

This clone was observed once. This chain connects TRBV28 to TRBJ1-1; TRBD1 might be the D (6 bases). The ends were cut back, 3 bases at V and 0 bases at J, with 23 bases in the middle. From germline, CDR1 is MDHEN and CDR2 SYDVKM. The CDR3 has 19 residues. CDR3 sequence reads: CASSLPQQGVRGMNTEAFF. DNA for the CDR3: TGTGCCAGCAGTTTGCCCCAACAGGGTGTCAGGGGAATGAACACTGAAGCTTTCTTT.

This clone has just a few counts. Other DNA sequences in this sample translate to the same CDR3. The J gene is TRBJ1-2, the V gene TRBV6-5; D possibly corresponds to TRBD1 (5 bases). The CDR3 is 12 residues long. The germline V gene has CDR1 MNHEY and CDR2 SVGAGI. V shed 6 bases and J shed 2 bases, with 7 bases lying between them. Written as DNA, the CDR3 is TGTGCCAGCAGGGGGGACAACTATGGCTACACCTTC. Translating gives CASRGDNYGYTF.

The chain carries TRBV7-2 and TRBJ2-4; TRBD1 aligns across 10 bases. This CDR3 contains 16 residues. V lost 5 bases and J lost 1; bases outside the gene matches: 5. Germline loops: CDR1 SGHTA, CDR2 FQGNSA. This CDR3 is CASSRQGAAAKNIQYF. Written as DNA, the CDR3 is TGTGCCAGCAGCCGACAGGGGGCCGCCGCCAAAAACATTCAGTACTTC.